There are many counts of the clone carrying this T cell receptor beta chain. These data originate in a study of regulatory T cells in long-lasting Graves disease. Time point specified: newly diagnosed GD, antithyroid drugs for less than 3 months. Extracted PBMC RNA gave rise to the TCR library. Construction of TCR beta libraries relied on iRepertoire HTBI primers and on Arm-PCR targeting CDR3 regions. TCRdb reprocessed the multiplex PCR reads with MiXCR, giving one entry per CDR3 protein. The sample consists of approximately 560,000 distinct CDR3 sequences, about 16% of them appearing once. Trimming cost V 5 bases and J 5 bases, with 17 bases left between them. The CDR3 contains 15 residues. Germline assignment: CDR1 SGHTA and CDR2 FQGTGA. These data also formed part of another study, on T cells in Graves' hyperthyroidism and ophthalmopathy. That work contributes: Blood also held most thyroid clonotypes expanded beyond 0.001.

This receptor was taken from a man between 18 and 35 years old with Graves disease. Material: peripheral blood mononuclear cells (PBMCs), obtained at new diagnosis, from a patient treated with antithyroid drugs. The V gene is TRBV7-3, the J gene TRBJ2-3; TRBD2 might be the D (6 bases). CDR3 nucleotide sequence: TGTGCCAGCAGCCCTACGCCAGGACTATTAGATACGCAGTATTTT. It yields the protein CASSPTPGLLDTQYF.